This T cell receptor (beta chain) was documented in a study of CD8+CD57+ T cells in acquired aplastic anemia (dated by TCRdb to the late 2010s). Regarding the research as a whole: On average, sorted CD4+ and CD8+ cells yielded approximately 3 ug of extracted DNA, with a range of about 0.17 to 27.4 ug. CD8+CD57+ expansion was defined as a frequency above the mean frequency observed in healthy subjects.

CDR1 and CDR2, per the germline V gene, are KGHDR and SFDVKD. The CDR3 holds 13 amino acids from the cysteine to the phenylalanine. Solely the CDR3 DNA is kept, with 39 bases framed from the first base. Trimming costs V 0 bases and J 7 bases, and their ends lie 5 bases apart. Genomic DNA was used as template for profiling of TCR beta VDJ combinations and CDR3 sequences. An Illumina HiSeq 2000 was the platform used for TCR repertoire sequencing. The study's own analysis went as follows. Repertoire assessment relied on Simpson's diversity index, CDR3 size and DJ length profiles, and TRBV/TRBJ rearrangement plots. The most abundant DNA sequence in the deep sequencing data was defined as the immunodominant clone. CDR3 amino acid sequences were screened for sharing across subjects and compared with published repertoires and the VDJdb database. In-frame beta chains were kept once TCRdb had trimmed the public reads at Q25 with fastp and called clones with MiXCR. Entries that share a CDR3 protein sequence are merged under the most common genes and DNA. The V and J calls were not made by the authors but by TCRdb's processing. The sample table lists roughly 220,000 distinct CDR3 sequences, 60% to 80% of them with a count of one. In total, the top ten clones hold roughly 62% of the sample.

Patients chosen for sequencing had shown expansion of CD8+CD57+ cells by flow cytometry. Every patient had a diagnosis of severe acquired aplastic anemia based on International Study of Aplastic Anemia and Agranulocytosis and Camitta criteria. At the time blood was sampled, none of the patients had received any therapy. In the study, sorted CD4+ and CD8+ blood T cells from patients with severe aplastic anemia and from healthy subjects underwent deep sequencing of TCR repertoires. Patients were enrolled in the USA under clinicaltrials.gov protocols 00001620, 01623167, 00001397, 00071045, 00081523 and 00961064. Ficoll-Paque density gradient centrifugation was used to isolate peripheral blood mononuclear cells. CD4+ and CD8+ T cells were sorted by FACS or magnetic beads before DNA extraction. The paper's findings and limits, for the study overall: Between patients and healthy controls, no significant difference in CD8+ Simpson's diversity was found (P=0.060). Roughly 30 CD8+ CDR3 sequences were found to be shared between patients and controls, but these sequences appeared to be highly expressed in patients and within the immunodominant clones of the patients.

On this clonotype: There is no known antigen for this receptor. One base away there is no much larger clone; base qualities are not given.

The sample was sorted CD4+, CD8+, or CD8+CD57+ T cells (not recorded which) from PBMCs. This clonotype was sampled from a human donor with aplastic anemia. The rearrangement combines TRBV24-1 with TRBJ1-4, with no D gene named confidently. The CDR3 region has the sequence CATSDLLGEKLFF. The DNA reads TGTGCCACCAGTGATTTGCTGGGTGAAAAACTGTTTTTT.